These T cell receptor beta chains were read from a single sample in a study of human T cells and chemical hapten exposure. Each CDR3 protein gets one entry after TCRdb re-called the RACE reads with MiXCR. The table includes 60,000 to 65,000 distinct CDR3 sequences, approximately 11% detected once. The sequencing here drew on whole blood, taken in connection with sensitization to the hapten diphenylcyclopropenone (DPC). All receptors derive from a woman aged 30 to 39 with alopecia areata. Some clones in this sample may be carry-over from other donors' samples. Both conserved end residues are part of each CDR3. The D gene is left open where the match is weak. Expanded clones are given a class, and other clones once, few, many or no size at all.

TRBJ1-2,TRBV12-3/TRBV12-4,.,.,CASSSQSHTANYGYTF,TGTGCCAGCAGCTCTCAATCCCACACAGCTAACTATGGCTACACCTTC
TRBJ2-2,TRBV20-1,few,.,CSAVLGQNTGELFF,TGCAGTGCTGTTCTGGGACAGAACACCGGGGAGCTGTTTTTT
TRBJ2-7,TRBV5-1,.,TRBD2,CASSFTSGSSYEQYF,TGCGCCAGCAGCTTTACTAGCGGGAGCTCCTACGAGCAGTACTTC
TRBJ2-7,TRBV18,few,.,CASSRNSMVGEQYF,TGTGCCAGCTCACGTAACAGTATGGTCGGGGAGCAGTACTTC
TRBJ2-1,TRBV15,many,.,CATSRERGRDNEQFF,TGTGCCACCAGCAGAGAAAGGGGCAGGGACAATGAGCAGTTCTTC
TRBJ2-6,TRBV19,few,.,CASSRGGASGANVLTF,TGTGCCAGTAGCCGAGGGGGGGCCTCTGGGGCCAACGTCCTGACTTTC
TRBJ1-1,TRBV12-3/TRBV12-4,.,TRBD1,CASRLRQGMNTEAFF,TGTGCCAGCAGGCTTAGACAGGGGATGAACACTGAAGCTTTCTTT
TRBJ2-5,TRBV3-1,.,.,CASSLPGSWGETQYF,TGTGCCAGCAGCCTTCCTGGGAGTTGGGGAGAGACCCAGTACTTC
TRBJ1-1,TRBV4-1,.,.,CASSQGGDVRYTEAFF,TGCGCCAGCAGCCAAGGGGGAGACGTTCGTTACACTGAAGCTTTCTTT
TRBJ2-1,TRBV4-2,many,.,CASSQGGLLNEQFF,TGTGCCAGCAGCCAAGGGGGGCTTTTAAATGAGCAGTTCTTC
TRBJ2-7,TRBV5-1,.,.,CASRPAGVGEQYF,TGCGCCAGCAGACCCGCCGGAGTGGGCGAGCAGTACTTC
TRBJ2-5,TRBV18,few,.,CASSPPTGETQYF,TGTGCCAGCTCACCCCCGACGGGGGAGACCCAGTACTTC
TRBJ2-3,TRBV19,many,TRBD2,CASSIALLLAGAVADTQYF,TGTGCCAGTAGTATAGCCCTTCTTCTAGCGGGAGCGGTGGCAGATACGCAGTATTTT
TRBJ2-5,TRBV30,many,TRBD2,CAWETGTMMETQYF,TGTGCCTGGGAAACCGGGACTATGATGGAGACCCAGTACTTC
TRBJ1-4,TRBV16,.,.,CASSQSMDGKLFF,TGTGCCAGCAGCCAATCGATGGACGGAAAACTGTTTTTT
TRBJ1-1,TRBV28,.,.,CASSNRQASFF,TGTGCCAGCAGTAACCGGCAGGCCAGCTTCTTT
TRBJ1-1,TRBV7-3,many,.,CASTRGARDTEAFF,TGTGCCAGCACCCGGGGGGCGCGGGACACTGAAGCTTTCTTT
TRBJ1-5,TRBV28,.,.,CASSQQFNQPQHF,TGTGCCAGCAGTCAACAGTTCAATCAGCCCCAGCATTTT
TRBJ1-5,TRBV6-2/TRBV6-3,.,.,CASSYSGGNQPQHF,TGTGCCAGCAGTTACTCGGGGGGAAATCAGCCCCAGCATTTT
TRBJ1-5,TRBV18,.,.,CASSPGDQPQHF,TGTGCCAGCTCACCAGGGGATCAGCCCCAGCATTTT
TRBJ1-5,TRBV7-6,many,.,CASSSIQGLSSPQHF,TGTGCCAGCAGCTCCATCCAGGGCCTTTCTTCTCCCCAGCATTTT
TRBJ2-7,TRBV2,many,.,CASAQDDYEQYF,TGTGCCAGCGCCCAGGACGACTACGAGCAGTACTTC
TRBJ2-1,TRBV6-2/TRBV6-3,.,.,CASGAGTSYNEQFF,TGTGCCAGCGGGGCCGGGACTTCCTACAATGAGCAGTTCTTC
TRBJ2-7,TRBV27,few,TRBD1,CASSFDRGAYEQYF,TGTGCCAGCAGTTTTGACAGGGGGGCCTACGAGCAGTACTTC
TRBJ2-3,TRBV24-1,.,TRBD2,CATSDFTTSGGTDTQYF,TGTGCCACCAGTGATTTCACGACTAGCGGGGGAACAGATACGCAGTATTTT
TRBJ2-2,TRBV12-3/TRBV12-4,.,.,CASRARGAENTGELFF,TGTGCCAGCCGGGCCCGGGGGGCGGAGAACACCGGGGAGCTGTTTTTT
TRBJ2-3,TRBV20-1,many,.,CSARQNTGTDTQYF,TGCAGTGCTAGACAAAATACCGGCACAGATACGCAGTATTTT
TRBJ2-4,TRBV20-1,few,.,CSAGGVAKNIQYF,TGCAGTGCCGGCGGGGTAGCCAAAAACATTCAGTACTTC
TRBJ2-5,TRBV5-8,.,.,CASSLEGTQYF,TGTGCCAGCAGCTTGGAGGGGACCCAGTACTTC
TRBJ2-2,TRBV11-3,few,.,CASSLSTGELFF,TGTGCCAGCAGCTTAAGTACCGGGGAGCTGTTTTTT
TRBJ2-1,TRBV11-2,many,.,CASSSRTTYSYNEQFF,TGTGCCAGCAGCTCCCGGACTACCTATTCCTACAATGAGCAGTTCTTC
TRBJ2-7,TRBV25-1,.,TRBD1,CASSERDRGLEQYF,TGTGCCAGCAGTGAACGGGACAGGGGACTCGAGCAGTACTTC
TRBJ1-1,TRBV20-1,many,.,CSARGPGWDTEAFF,TGCAGTGCTAGAGGACCAGGGTGGGACACTGAAGCTTTCTTT
TRBJ1-1,TRBV6-2/TRBV6-3,many,.,CASSFWVTEAFF,TGTGCCAGCAGTTTCTGGGTGACTGAAGCTTTCTTT
TRBJ2-3,TRBV5-1,many,.,CASSLAWRSRPDTQYF,TGCGCCAGCAGCTTGGCTTGGCGGAGCAGGCCAGATACGCAGTATTTT
TRBJ2-7,TRBV6-1,.,.,CASSEVPAGLAYEQYF,TGTGCCAGCAGTGAAGTCCCAGCAGGGCTCGCCTACGAGCAGTACTTC
TRBJ2-3,TRBV27,many,.,CASSLMRPGVTDTQYF,TGTGCCAGCAGTCTAATGCGGCCAGGGGTCACAGATACGCAGTATTTT